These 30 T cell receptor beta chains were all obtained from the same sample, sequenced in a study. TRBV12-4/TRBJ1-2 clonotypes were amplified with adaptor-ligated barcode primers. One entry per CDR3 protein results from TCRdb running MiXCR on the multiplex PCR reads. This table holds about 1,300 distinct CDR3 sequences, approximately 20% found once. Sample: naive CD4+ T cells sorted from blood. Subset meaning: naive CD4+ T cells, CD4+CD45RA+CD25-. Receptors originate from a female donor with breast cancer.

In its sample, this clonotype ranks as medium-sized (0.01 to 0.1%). The CDR3 loop reads CASSSPWLEGYTF. The CDR3 DNA reads as TGTGCCAGCAGTTCACCGTGGCTGGAAGGCTACACCTTC. This chain uses TRBV12-3 or TRBV12-4 with TRBJ1-2; D is undetermined. The CDR3 sequence is 13 residues long. V shed 4 bases and J shed 8 bases, with 14 bases lying between them.

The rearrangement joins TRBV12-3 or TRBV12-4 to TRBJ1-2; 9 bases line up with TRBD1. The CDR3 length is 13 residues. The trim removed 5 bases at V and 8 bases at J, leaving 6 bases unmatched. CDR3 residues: CASSPGTGIGYTF. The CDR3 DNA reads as TGTGCCAGCAGTCCTGGGACAGGGATCGGCTACACCTTC.

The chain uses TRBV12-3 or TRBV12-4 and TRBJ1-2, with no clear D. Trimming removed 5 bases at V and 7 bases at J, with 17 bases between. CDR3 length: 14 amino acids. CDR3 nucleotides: TGTGCCAGCAGTCCCACGGCGAGGGTCTTTGGCTACACCTTC. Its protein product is CASSPTARVFGYTF.

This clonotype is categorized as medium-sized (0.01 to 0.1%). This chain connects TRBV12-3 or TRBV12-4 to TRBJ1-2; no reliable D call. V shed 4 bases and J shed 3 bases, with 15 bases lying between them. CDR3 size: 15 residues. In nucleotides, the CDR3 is TGTGCCAGCAGTTCCAACAGAGGGCTGTACTATGGCTACACCTTC. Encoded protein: CASSSNRGLYYGYTF.

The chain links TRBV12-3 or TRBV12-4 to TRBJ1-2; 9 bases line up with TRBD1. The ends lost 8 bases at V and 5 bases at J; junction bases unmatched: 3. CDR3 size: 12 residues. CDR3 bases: TGTGCCAGCGACGGACAGGGGTATGGCTACACCTTC. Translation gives CASDGQGYGYTF.

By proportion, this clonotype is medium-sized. The CDR3, as DNA: TGTGCCAGCGGTTCCCTCTCAGGGGCTAATGGCTACACCTTC. This codes for CASGSLSGANGYTF. This chain uses TRBV12-3 or TRBV12-4 with TRBJ1-2, with D perhaps TRBD1 (6 bases). This CDR3 is built from 14 residues. V lost 8 bases and J lost 6, with 19 bases in between.

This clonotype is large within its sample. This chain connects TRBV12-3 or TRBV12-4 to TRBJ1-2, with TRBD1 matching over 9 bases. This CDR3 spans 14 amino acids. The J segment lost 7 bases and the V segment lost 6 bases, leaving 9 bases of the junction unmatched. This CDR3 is CASSLDRGRSGYTF. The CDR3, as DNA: TGTGCCAGCAGCCTGGACAGGGGACGAAGTGGCTACACCTTC.

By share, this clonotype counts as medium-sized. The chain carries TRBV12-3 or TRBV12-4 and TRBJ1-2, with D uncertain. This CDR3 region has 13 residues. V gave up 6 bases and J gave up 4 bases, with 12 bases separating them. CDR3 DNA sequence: TGTGCCAGCAGCCTGCTCCTATTCTATGGCTACACCTTC. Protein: CASSLLLFYGYTF.

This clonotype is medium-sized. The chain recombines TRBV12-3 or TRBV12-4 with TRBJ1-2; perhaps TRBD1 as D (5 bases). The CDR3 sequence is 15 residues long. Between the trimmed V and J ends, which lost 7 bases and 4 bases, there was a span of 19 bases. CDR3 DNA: TGTGCCAGCACCATGTACCGGGACCGAGGCTATGGCTACACCTTC. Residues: CASTMYRDRGYGYTF.

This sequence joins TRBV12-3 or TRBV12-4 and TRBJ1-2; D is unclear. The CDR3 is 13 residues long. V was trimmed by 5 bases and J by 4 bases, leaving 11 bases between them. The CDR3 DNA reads TGTGCCAGCAGTCCCAAATCTTTCTATGGCTACACCTTC. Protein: CASSPKSFYGYTF.

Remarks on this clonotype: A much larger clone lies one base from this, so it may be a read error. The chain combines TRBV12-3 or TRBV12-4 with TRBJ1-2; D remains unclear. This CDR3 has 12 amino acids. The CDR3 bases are TGTGTCAGCATCGGAGGGAACTATGGCTACACCTTC. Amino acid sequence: CVSIGGNYGYTF.

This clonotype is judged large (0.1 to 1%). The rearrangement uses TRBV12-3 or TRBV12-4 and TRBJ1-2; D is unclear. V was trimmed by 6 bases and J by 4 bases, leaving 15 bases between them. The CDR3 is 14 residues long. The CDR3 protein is CASSLSTGPYGYTF. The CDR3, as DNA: TGTGCCAGCAGCCTCAGTACCGGGCCCTATGGCTACACCTTC.

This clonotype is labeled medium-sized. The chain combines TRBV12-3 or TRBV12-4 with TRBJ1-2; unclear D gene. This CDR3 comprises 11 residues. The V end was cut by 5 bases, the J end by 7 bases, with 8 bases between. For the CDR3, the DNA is TGTGCCAGCAGTACGCGATTTGGCTACACCTTC. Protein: CASSTRFGYTF.

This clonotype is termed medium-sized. CDR3 nucleotide sequence: TGTGCCACCGGACAGGGCGTTAACTATGGCTACACCTTC. Translation: CATGQGVNYGYTF. The chain is built from TRBV12-3 or TRBV12-4 and TRBJ1-2; 8 nucleotides agree with TRBD1. This CDR3 is 13 amino acids long. V was pared by 10 bases and J by 1 base, with 5 bases of the junction left unmatched.

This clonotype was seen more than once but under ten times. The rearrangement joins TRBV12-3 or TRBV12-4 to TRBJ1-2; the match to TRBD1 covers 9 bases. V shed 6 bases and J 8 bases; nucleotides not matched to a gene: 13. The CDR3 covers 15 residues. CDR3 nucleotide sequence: TGTGCCAGCAGCACTACCGGGACAGGGAGCAGGGGCTACACCTTC. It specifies CASSTTGTGSRGYTF.

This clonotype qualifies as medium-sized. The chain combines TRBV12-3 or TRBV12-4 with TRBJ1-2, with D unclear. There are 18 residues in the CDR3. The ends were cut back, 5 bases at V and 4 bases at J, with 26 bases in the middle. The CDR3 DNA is TGTGCCAGCAGTGAAATAAATGAATACGGCGCCTATGGCTATGGCTACACCTTC. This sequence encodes CASSEINEYGAYGYGYTF.

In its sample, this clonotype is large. CDR3 sequence reads: CASRQTGYYGYTF. CDR3 in DNA: TGTGCCAGCAGGCAGACAGGATACTATGGCTACACCTTC. The chain has TRBV12-3 or TRBV12-4 and TRBJ1-2; a possible D gene is TRBD1 (6 bases). This CDR3 spans 13 amino acids. V lost 6 bases, J lost 3 bases, and 11 bases lay in between.

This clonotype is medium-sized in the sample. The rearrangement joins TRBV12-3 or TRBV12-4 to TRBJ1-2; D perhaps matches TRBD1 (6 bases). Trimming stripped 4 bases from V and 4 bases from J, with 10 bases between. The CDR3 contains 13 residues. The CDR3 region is CASSSSDSYGYTF. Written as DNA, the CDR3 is TGTGCCAGCAGTTCCTCGGACAGCTATGGCTACACCTTC.

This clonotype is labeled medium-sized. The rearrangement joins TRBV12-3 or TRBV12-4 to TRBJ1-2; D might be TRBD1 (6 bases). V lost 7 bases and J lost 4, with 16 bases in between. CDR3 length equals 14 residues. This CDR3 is CASNPRGLPYGYTF. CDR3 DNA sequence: TGTGCCAGCAATCCCAGGGGTCTCCCCTATGGCTACACCTTC.

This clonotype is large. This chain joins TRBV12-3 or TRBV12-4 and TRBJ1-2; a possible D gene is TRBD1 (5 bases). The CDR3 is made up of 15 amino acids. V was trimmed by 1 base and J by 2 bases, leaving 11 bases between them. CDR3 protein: CASSLVHRSNYGYTF. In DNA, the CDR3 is TGTGCCAGCAGTTTAGTTCACAGGTCAAACTATGGCTACACCTTC.

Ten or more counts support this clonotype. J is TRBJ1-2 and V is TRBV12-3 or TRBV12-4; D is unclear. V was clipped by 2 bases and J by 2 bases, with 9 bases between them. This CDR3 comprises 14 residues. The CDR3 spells CASSLRENNYGYTF. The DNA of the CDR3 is TGTGCCAGCAGTTTACGGGAAAACAACTATGGCTACACCTTC.

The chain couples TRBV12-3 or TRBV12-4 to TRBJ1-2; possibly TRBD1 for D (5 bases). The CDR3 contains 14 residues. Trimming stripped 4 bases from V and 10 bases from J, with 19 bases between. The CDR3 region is CASSSAGINYNYTF. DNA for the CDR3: TGTGCCAGCAGTTCCGCAGGGATTAACTATAACTACACCTTC.

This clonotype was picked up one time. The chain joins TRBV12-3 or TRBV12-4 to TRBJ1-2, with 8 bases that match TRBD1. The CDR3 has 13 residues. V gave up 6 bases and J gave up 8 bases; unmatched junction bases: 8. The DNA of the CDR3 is TGTGCCAGCAGCCGGACAGGGAGGGGAGGCTACACCTTC. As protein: CASSRTGRGGYTF.

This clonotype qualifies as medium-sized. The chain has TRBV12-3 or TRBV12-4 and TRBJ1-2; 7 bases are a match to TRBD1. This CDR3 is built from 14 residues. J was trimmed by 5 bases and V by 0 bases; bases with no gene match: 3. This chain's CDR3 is CASSLAGQRYGYTF. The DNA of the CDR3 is TGTGCCAGCAGTTTAGCGGGACAGCGTTATGGCTACACCTTC.

CDR3: CASSDLRTAYGYTF. CDR3 in DNA: TGTGCCAGCAGTGACCTTAGGACCGCCTATGGCTACACCTTC. The chain is built from TRBV12-3 or TRBV12-4 and TRBJ1-2, with D hard to call. This CDR3 is built from 14 residues. V was shortened by 5 bases and J by 4 bases, with 14 bases between the two germline ends.

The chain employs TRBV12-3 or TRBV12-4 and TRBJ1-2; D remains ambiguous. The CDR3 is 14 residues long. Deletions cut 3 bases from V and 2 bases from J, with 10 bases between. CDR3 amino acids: CASSFAGVNYGYTF. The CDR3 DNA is TGTGCCAGCAGTTTTGCCGGGGTCAACTATGGCTACACCTTC.

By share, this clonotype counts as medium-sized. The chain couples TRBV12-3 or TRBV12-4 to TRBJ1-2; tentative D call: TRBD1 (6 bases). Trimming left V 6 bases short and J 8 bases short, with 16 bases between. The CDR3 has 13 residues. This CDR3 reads CASSSLRQEGYTF. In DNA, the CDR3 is TGTGCCAGCAGCAGTTTAAGACAGGAGGGCTACACCTTC.

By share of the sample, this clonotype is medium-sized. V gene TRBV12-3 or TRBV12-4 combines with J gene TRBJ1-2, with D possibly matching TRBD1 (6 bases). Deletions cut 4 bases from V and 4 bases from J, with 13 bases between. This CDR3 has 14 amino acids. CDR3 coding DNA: TGTGCCAGCAGTTCAACAGGGTCCGCCTATGGCTACACCTTC. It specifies CASSSTGSAYGYTF.

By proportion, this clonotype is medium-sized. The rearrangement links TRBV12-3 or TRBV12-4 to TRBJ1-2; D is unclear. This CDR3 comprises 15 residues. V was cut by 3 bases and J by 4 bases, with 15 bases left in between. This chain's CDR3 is CASSFGSPLRYGYTF. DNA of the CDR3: TGTGCCAGCAGTTTTGGGTCCCCACTGCGCTATGGCTACACCTTC.

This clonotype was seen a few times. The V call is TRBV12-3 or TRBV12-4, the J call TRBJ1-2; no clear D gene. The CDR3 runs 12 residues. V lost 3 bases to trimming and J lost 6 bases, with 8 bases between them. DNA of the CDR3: TGTGCCAGCAGTTTCGGGAACGATGGCTACACCTTC. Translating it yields CASSFGNDGYTF.